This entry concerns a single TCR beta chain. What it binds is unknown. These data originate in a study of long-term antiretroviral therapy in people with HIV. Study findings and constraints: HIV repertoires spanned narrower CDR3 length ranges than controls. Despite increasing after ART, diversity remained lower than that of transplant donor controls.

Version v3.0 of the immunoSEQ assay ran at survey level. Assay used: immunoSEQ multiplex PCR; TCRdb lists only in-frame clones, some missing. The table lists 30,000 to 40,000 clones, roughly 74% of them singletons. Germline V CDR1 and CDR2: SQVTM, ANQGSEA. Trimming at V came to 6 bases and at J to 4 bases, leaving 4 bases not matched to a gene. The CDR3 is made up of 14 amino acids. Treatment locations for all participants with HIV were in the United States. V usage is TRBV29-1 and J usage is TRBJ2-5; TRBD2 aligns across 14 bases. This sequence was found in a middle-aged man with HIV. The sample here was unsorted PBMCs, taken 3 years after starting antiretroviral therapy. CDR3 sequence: CSVGTSGGLETQYF. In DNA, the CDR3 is TGCAGCGTGGGGACTAGCGGGGGATTAGAGACCCAGTACTTC.